This is a list of T cell receptor beta chains from one sample in a study of PD-1 blockade in classical Hodgkin lymphoma. Sequencing used immunoSEQ multiplex PCR; TCRdb keeps in-frame clones, though not all of them. This table has tens of thousands of clones, about 85% appearing once. The sequences come from peripheral blood mononuclear cells (PBMCs), collected before the fourth cycle of nivolumab. These receptors were obtained from a human donor with classical Hodgkin lymphoma. Both conserved end residues are part of each CDR3. The order of the fields is D gene, V gene, clone size, J gene, CDR3 protein, CDR3 DNA. D genes are given only for firm matches. Not all rows give a size; the values are once, few, many and, for expanded clones, a class.

TRBD1	TRBV5-1	few	TRBJ1-6	CASSLGRDSNSPLHF	TGCGCCAGCAGCTTGGGACGGGACAGCAATTCACCCCTCCACTTT
TRBD1	TRBV27	NA	TRBJ1-5	CASSWDSNQPQHF	TGTGCCAGCAGTTGGGACAGTAATCAGCCCCAGCATTTT
NA	TRBV6-5	NA	TRBJ2-7	CASSYEVGGFYEQYF	TGTGCCAGCAGTTACGAAGTGGGGGGATTCTACGAGCAGTACTTC
TRBD2	TRBV19	NA	TRBJ2-7	CASSIKWSREGIYEQYF	TGTGCCAGTAGTATAAAGTGGAGCAGGGAGGGGATTTACGAGCAGTACTTC
NA	TRBV11-2	NA	TRBJ1-2	CASSLLANYGYTF	TGTGCCAGCAGCTTACTAGCTAACTATGGCTACACCTTC
NA	TRBV19	NA	TRBJ1-1	CASAGTFGTEAFF	TGTGCCAGCGCCGGCACGTTTGGGACTGAAGCTTTCTTT
NA	TRBV15	NA	TRBJ1-1	CATSRVDKLGEAFF	TGTGCCACCAGCAGAGTCGACAAGTTGGGTGAAGCTTTCTTT
NA	TRBV6-5	NA	TRBJ1-4	CASSTGEKLFF	TGTGCCAGCAGCACAGGTGAAAAACTGTTTTTT
NA	TRBV7-6	NA	TRBJ2-3	CASSFPSGTDTQYF	TGTGCCAGCAGCTTCCCCTCGGGGACAGATACGCAGTATTTT
NA	TRBV7-8	NA	TRBJ1-1	CASSLDEGSVTEAFF	TGTGCCAGCAGCTTAGACGAAGGTAGTGTCACTGAAGCTTTCTTT
NA	TRBV5-6	NA	TRBJ1-4	CASSPMATNEKLFF	TGTGCCAGCAGCCCAATGGCAACTAATGAAAAACTGTTTTTT